This note documents a single T cell receptor beta chain sequence. Its antigen is currently not known. Base qualities are missing; no much larger clone stands one base away. The collaborating institutions used their own protocols to collect whole blood in K2EDTA tubes. For TCRbeta analysis, collaborators shipped samples in one of three forms: frozen whole blood, isolated PBMCs, or DNA extracted from either of those sample types. These data are taken from a study of blood T cell repertoires in COVID-19 (dated by TCRdb to 2019 to 2021). Describing the broader study: The collaborator samples originated in the United States, Italy and Spain and spanned the acute and convalescent phases of COVID-19. Samples came from the ongoing ImmuneRACE study (first 160 participants) plus 1,254 subjects from 6 global collaborators. HLA class I and class II types, where available, came from metadata supplied by the sample provider rather than from assay-based typing. Sample metadata almost always included a de-identified subject ID, COVID-19 status, age in years and sex. The repertoires were released in a freely available public database intended as a resource for research on the immune response to SARS-CoV-2. Subjects who had been exposed to COVID-19, were actively infected with it, or had recovered from it provided the deeply sampled blood TCRbeta repertoires that made up the dataset. The prospective study material was composed of cDNA or gDNA derived from T cells, B-cell-depleted T cells, or PBMCs.

The germline V gene gives CDR1 as SGDLS and CDR2 as YYNGEE. Deletion took 0 bases off V and 0 bases off J, with a span of 7 bases between the germline ends. The CDR3 spans 15 residues, from the cysteine through the phenylalanine. The kept DNA is CDR3 alone, 45 bases in frame from the first base. Broad study findings and their caveats: The amount of clinical and demographic metadata varied by source and participant and was provided uncurated.

TCRbeta CDR3 regions were amplified from genomic DNA by means of the immunoSEQ Assay, a bias-controlled multiplex PCR. The paper's processing steps were these. The number of nucleated cells in each sample was estimated by amplification of reference gene primers within the assay. Sequence reads were collapsed and filtered to measure the absolute abundance of every unique TCRbeta CDR3 rearrangement. Productive Simpson clonality was computed per sample as the square root of Simpson's diversity index over productive rearrangements. TCRdb stores this immuneACCESS table with in-frame sequences only. Part of the clones is absent; in the studies checked, under half of the shortfall reflects unresolved V genes, and no reason is known for the rest. The DNA was the basis for D and trimming; V, J and clone size are from that table. Counted in this sample were 110,000 to 150,000 clones; approximately 80% of them appeared once. 5% of the sample belongs to the ten largest clones.

The chain employs TRBV9 and TRBJ2-1, with the identity of the D gene unclear. This clonotype was obtained from a woman aged 45-65 years with acute or convalescent COVID-19. Specimen: peripheral blood. The bases read TGTGCCAGCAGCGTAGGCTCCAGCTCCTACAATGAGCAGTTCTTC. Its coded protein is CASSVGSSSYNEQFF.